The 11 T cell receptor beta chains given below trace back to one sample, sequenced in a study of radiation and T cells in renal cell carcinoma. Time point denoted: blood 2 weeks post-SBRT. Treatment meaning: 15 Gy SBRT to primary tumor, nephrectomy 4 weeks later. The assay was immunoSEQ multiplex PCR, and TCRdb's table has in-frame clones only and misses some. The data hold around 26,000 clones, with roughly 80% observed a single time. Specimen: blood, collected from a patient whose treatment included radiotherapy and nephrectomy. Every receptor here comes from a man aged 55 to 70 with renal cell carcinoma.

Only a few counts were recorded for this clone. This sequence joins TRBV7-2 and TRBJ2-7; TRBD2 matches at 8 bases. This CDR3 has 18 residues. Trimming took 5 bases from V and 4 from J; bases not matched to a gene: 19. Looked up from germline, CDR1 is SGHTA and CDR2 is FQGNSA. The CDR3 sequence is CASSPRGGKGPGKYEQYF. The CDR3 bases are TGTGCCAGCAGCCCACGGGGGGGCAAGGGACCGGGGAAGTACGAGCAGTACTTC.

For the CDR3, the DNA is TGTGCCAGCAGTGAAACGGGACTAGCGGCAACCTACAATGAGCAGTTCTTC. Translating gives CASSETGLAATYNEQFF. The rearrangement joins TRBV2 to TRBJ2-1; TRBD2 aligns across 11 bases. Germline-derived CDR1 and CDR2 are SNHLY and FYNNEI. The CDR3 is made up of 17 amino acids. The V segment lost 2 bases and the J segment 2 bases; nucleotides outside the gene matches: 5.

In its sample, this clone was seen once. The rearrangement links TRBV9 to TRBJ2-2; TRBD2 matches at 10 bases. The CDR3 has 16 amino acids. The trim removed 4 bases at V and 7 bases at J, leaving 10 bases unmatched. Looked up from germline, CDR1 is SGDLS and CDR2 is YYNGEE. Here the CDR3 reads CASSITSGAHLGELFF. The CDR3 region has the DNA TGTGCCAGCAGCATCACTAGCGGGGCCCACCTCGGGGAGCTGTTTTTT.

The gene calls are TRBV2 and TRBJ2-7; D gene ambiguous. Germline V gene sequence: CDR1 SNHLY, CDR2 FYNNEI. V gave up 6 bases and J gave up 2 bases, with 17 bases separating them. This CDR3 region has 15 residues. The CDR3 DNA follows: TGTGCCAGCAGCTCGCTGTACAGTGGGACCTACGAGCAGTACTTC. Translated: CASSSLYSGTYEQYF.

This clone was recorded only once. V is TRBV14 and J is TRBJ2-1; D is undetermined. The CDR3 consists of 12 residues. Looked up from germline, CDR1 is SGHDN and CDR2 is FVKESK. Deletions cut 3 bases from V and 7 bases from J, with 7 bases between. This CDR3 reads CASSQARNEQFF. Written as DNA, the CDR3 is TGTGCCAGCAGCCAGGCCCGGAATGAGCAGTTCTTC.

The V and J genes are TRBV7-2 and TRBJ2-1; TRBD2 matches 12 bases. The CDR3 extends over 16 amino acids. The germline V gene encodes CDR1 SGHTA and CDR2 FQGNSA. V dropped 6 bases and J dropped 8; count of bases not matched to a gene: 11. CDR3 sequence: CASRVQLAGGRDEQFF. As DNA, the CDR3 is TGTGCCAGCAGGGTCCAACTAGCGGGAGGAAGGGATGAGCAGTTCTTC.

This chain uses TRBV19 with TRBJ1-4; a weak D match, TRBD1 (6 bases). In germline, CDR1 is LNHDA, CDR2 SQIVND (reference sequence). This CDR3 is 16 amino acids long. Trimming stripped 4 bases from V and 1 base from J, with 13 bases between. CDR3 nucleotides: TGTGCCAGTAGTACCCTCGGACAGATAACTAATGAAAAACTGTTTTTT. Translated: CASSTLGQITNEKLFF.

The chain recombines TRBV28 with TRBJ2-5; perhaps TRBD2 as D (6 bases). V was trimmed by 1 base and J by 9 bases, leaving 15 bases between them. CDR1 is MDHEN, CDR2 SYDVKM, per germline. The CDR3 loop spans 14 amino acids. The CDR3: CASSLYGGKGAQYF. CDR3 sequence (DNA): TGTGCCAGCAGTTTATATGGGGGGAAAGGAGCCCAGTACTTC. Full variable domain (missing parts from reference TRBV28 and TRBJ2-5): DVKVTQSSRYLVKRTGEKVFLECVQDMDHENMFWYRQDPGLGLRLIYFSYDVKMKEKGDIPEGYSVSREKKERFSLILESASTNQTSMYLCASSLYGGKGAQYFGPGTRLLVL.

This chain joins TRBV5-6 and TRBJ1-1; no clear D gene. The CDR3 has 13 amino acids. Deletions cut 3 bases from V and 0 bases from J, with 6 bases between. Germline V CDR1 and CDR2: SGHDT, YYEEEE. The CDR3 reads CASSSGMNTEAFF. Written as DNA, the CDR3 is TGTGCCAGCAGCTCCGGGATGAACACTGAAGCTTTCTTT.

The chain links TRBV7-3 to TRBJ2-1; the D is unclear. The CDR3 is 15 residues long. Germline-derived CDR1 and CDR2 are SGHTA and FQGTGA. Trimming pared 3 bases from V and 2 bases from J, leaving 11 bases between. DNA of the CDR3: TGTGCCAGCAGCTTGGACCTCTTAACCTACAATGAGCAGTTCTTC. Translated, it gives CASSLDLLTYNEQFF.

This chain uses TRBV4-1 with TRBJ2-7, with D perhaps TRBD2 (6 bases). V lost 0 bases and J 1 base, leaving 7 bases between the germline ends. Germline V CDR1 and CDR2: MGHRA, YSYEKL. The CDR3 length is 14 residues. The CDR3 DNA follows: TGCGCCAGCAGCCAAGATCGGGGGTCCTACGAGCAGTACTTC. It specifies CASSQDRGSYEQYF.